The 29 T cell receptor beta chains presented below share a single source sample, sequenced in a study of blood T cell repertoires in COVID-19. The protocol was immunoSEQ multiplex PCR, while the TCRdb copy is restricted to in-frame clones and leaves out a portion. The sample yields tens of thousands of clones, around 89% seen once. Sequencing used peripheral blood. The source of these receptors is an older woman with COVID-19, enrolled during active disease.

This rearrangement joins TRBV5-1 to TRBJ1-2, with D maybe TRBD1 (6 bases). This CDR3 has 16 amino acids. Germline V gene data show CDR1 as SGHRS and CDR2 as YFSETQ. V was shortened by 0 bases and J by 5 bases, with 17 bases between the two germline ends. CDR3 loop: CASSLGGQLRDYGYTF. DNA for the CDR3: TGCGCCAGCAGCTTGGGTGGACAGCTTAGAGATTATGGCTACACCTTC.

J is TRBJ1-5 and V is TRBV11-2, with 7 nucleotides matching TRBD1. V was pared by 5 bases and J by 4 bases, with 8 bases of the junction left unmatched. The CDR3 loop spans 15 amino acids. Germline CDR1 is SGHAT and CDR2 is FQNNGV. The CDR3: CASSLGTAGNQPQHF. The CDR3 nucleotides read TGTGCCAGCAGCCTAGGGACAGCGGGAAATCAGCCCCAGCATTTT.

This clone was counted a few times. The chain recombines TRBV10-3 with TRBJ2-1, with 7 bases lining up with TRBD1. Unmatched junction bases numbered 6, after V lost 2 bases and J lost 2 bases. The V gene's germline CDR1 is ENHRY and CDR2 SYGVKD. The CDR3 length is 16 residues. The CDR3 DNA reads TGTGCCATCAGTGAGCCACAGGGGTCACCCTACAATGAGCAGTTCTTC. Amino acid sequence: CAISEPQGSPYNEQFF.

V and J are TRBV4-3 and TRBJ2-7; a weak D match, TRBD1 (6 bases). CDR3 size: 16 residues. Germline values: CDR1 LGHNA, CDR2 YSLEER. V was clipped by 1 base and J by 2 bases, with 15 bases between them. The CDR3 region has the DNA TGCGCCAGCAGCCAAGGACCCGGGACATATACCTACGAGCAGTACTTC. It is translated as CASSQGPGTYTYEQYF.

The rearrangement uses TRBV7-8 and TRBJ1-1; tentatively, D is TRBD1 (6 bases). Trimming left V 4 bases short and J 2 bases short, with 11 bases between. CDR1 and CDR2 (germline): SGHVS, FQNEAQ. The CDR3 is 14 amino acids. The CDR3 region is CASSSIRGNTEAFF. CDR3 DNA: TGTGCCAGCAGCTCCATCAGGGGTAACACTGAAGCTTTCTTT.

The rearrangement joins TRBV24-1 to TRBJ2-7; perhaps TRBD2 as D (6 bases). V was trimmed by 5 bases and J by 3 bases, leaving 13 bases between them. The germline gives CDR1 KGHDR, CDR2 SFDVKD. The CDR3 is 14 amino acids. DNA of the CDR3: TGTGCCACCAGTGGAAGACTAGTTTGCTACGAGCAGTACTTC. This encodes CATSGRLVCYEQYF.

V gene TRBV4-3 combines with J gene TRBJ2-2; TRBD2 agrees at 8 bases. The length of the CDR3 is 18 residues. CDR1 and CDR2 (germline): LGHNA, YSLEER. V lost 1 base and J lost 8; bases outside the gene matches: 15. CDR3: CASSQVIGVAGGRGELFF. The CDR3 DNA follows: TGCGCCAGCAGCCAAGTTATCGGAGTCGCGGGAGGCCGAGGGGAGCTGTTTTTT.

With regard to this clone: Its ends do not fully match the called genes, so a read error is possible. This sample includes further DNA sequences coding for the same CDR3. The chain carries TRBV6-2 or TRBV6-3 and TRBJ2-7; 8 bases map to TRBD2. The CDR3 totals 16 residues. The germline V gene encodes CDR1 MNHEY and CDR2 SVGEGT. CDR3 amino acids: CASSDSSGLGVGEQYF. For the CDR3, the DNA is TGTGCCAGCAGTGACTCATCGGGACTAGGAGTGGGAGAGCAGTACTTC.

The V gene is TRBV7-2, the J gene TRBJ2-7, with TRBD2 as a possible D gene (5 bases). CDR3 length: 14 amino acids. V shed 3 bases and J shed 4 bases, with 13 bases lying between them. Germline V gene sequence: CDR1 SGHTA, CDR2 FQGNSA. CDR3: CASSLYPGRYEQYF. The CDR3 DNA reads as TGTGCCAGCAGCTTGTATCCGGGAAGGTACGAGCAGTACTTC. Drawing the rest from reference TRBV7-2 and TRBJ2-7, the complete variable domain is GAGVSQSPSNKVTEKGKDVELRCDPISGHTALYWYRQSLGQGLEFLIYFQGNSAPDKSGLPSDRFSAERTGGSVSTLTIQRTQQEDSAVYLCASSLYPGRYEQYFGPGTRLTVT.

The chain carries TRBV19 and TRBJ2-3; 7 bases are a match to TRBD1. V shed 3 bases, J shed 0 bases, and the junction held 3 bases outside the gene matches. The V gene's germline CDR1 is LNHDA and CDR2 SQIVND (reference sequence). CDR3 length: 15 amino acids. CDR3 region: CASSIGTASTDTQYF. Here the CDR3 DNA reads TGTGCCAGTAGTATTGGGACAGCTAGCACAGATACGCAGTATTTT.

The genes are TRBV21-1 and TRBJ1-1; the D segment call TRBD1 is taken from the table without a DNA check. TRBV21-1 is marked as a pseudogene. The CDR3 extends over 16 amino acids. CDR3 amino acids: CASSRSRDRDYTEAFF. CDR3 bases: TGTGCCAGCAGCAGGTCCCGGGACAGGGATTACACTGAAGCTTTCTTT.

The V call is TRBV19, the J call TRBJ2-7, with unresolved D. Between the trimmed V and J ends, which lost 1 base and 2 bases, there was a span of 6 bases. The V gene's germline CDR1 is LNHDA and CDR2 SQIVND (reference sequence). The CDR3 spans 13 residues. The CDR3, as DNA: TGTGCCAGTAGTATAGGGGCAACCTACGAGCAGTACTTC. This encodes CASSIGATYEQYF.

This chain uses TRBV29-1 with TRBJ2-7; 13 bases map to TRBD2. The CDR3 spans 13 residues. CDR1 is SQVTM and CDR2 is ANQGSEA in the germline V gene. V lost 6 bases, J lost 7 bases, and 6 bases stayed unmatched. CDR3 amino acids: CSVGLAGRGEQYF. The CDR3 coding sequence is TGCAGCGTGGGACTAGCGGGGAGGGGGGAGCAGTACTTC.

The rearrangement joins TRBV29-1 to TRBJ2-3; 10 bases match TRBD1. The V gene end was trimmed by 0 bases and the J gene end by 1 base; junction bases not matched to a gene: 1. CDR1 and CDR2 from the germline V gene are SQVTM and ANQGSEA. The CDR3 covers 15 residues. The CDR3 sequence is CSVEDGQGGTDTQYF. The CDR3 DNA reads TGCAGCGTTGAAGATGGACAGGGGGGCACAGATACGCAGTATTTT.

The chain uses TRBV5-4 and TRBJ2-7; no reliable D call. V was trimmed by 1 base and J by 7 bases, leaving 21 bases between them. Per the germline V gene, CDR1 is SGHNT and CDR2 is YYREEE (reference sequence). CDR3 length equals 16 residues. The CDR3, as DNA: TGTGCCAGCAGCTTGAGTAGTTTCCTTCCCGAGTCGGAGCAGTACTTC. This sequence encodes CASSLSSFLPESEQYF.

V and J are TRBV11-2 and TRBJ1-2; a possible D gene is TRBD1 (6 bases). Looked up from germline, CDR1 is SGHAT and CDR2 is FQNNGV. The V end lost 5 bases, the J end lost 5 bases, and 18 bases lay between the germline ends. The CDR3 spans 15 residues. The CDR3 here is CASSLLAGASYGYTF. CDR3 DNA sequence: TGTGCCAGCAGCCTACTGGCGGGGGCATCGTATGGCTACACCTTC.

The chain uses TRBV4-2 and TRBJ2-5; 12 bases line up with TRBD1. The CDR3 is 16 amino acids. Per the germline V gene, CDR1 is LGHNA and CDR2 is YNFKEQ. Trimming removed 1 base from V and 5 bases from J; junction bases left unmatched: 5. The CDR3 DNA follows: TGTGCCAGCAGCCAAGGGGGGACAGGGGGCCGGGAGACCCAGTACTTC. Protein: CASSQGGTGGRETQYF.

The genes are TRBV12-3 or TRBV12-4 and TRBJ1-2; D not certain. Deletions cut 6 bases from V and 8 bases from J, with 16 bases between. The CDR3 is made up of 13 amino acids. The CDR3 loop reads CASSIRRVGGYTF. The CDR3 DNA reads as TGTGCCAGCAGCATACGTCGGGTTGGCGGCTACACCTTC.

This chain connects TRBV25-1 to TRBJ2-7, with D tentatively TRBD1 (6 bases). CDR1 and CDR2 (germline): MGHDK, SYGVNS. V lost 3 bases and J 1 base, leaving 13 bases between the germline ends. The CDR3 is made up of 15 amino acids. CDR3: CASSDGAGQSYEQYF. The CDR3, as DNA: TGTGCCAGCAGTGATGGCGCCGGACAGTCCTACGAGCAGTACTTC.

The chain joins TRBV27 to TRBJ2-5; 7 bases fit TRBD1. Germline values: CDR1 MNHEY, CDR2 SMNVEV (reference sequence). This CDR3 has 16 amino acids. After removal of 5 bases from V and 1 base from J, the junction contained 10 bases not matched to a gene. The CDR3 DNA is TGTGCCAGCAGTGGTTACAGGGGTAACACCCAAGAGACCCAGTACTTC. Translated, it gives CASSGYRGNTQETQYF.

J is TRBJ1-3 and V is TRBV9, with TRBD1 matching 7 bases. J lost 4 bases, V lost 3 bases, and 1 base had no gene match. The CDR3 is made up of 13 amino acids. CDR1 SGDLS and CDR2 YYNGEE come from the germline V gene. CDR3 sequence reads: CASSAGQGNTIYF. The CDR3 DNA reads TGTGCCAGCAGCGCGGGACAGGGAAACACCATATATTTT. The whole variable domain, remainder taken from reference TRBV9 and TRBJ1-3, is DSGVTQTPKHLITATGQRVTLRCSPRSGDLSVYWYQQSLDQGLQFLIQYYNGEERAKGNILERFSAQQFPDLHSELNLSSLELGDSALYFCASSAGQGNTIYFGEGSWLTVV.

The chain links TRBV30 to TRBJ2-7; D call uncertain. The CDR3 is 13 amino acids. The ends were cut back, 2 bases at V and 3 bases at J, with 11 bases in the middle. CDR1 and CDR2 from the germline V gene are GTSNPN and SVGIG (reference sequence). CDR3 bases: TGTGCCTGGAGTCCTGAAAGCTACTACGAGCAGTACTTC. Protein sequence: CAWSPESYYEQYF.

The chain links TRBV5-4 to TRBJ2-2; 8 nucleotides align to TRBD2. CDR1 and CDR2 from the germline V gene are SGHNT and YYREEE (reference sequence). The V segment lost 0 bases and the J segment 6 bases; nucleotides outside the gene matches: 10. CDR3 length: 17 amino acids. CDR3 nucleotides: TGTGCCAGCAGCTTGGCGGGACTAGGAGTAGTGGCCGGGGAGCTGTTTTTT. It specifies CASSLAGLGVVAGELFF.

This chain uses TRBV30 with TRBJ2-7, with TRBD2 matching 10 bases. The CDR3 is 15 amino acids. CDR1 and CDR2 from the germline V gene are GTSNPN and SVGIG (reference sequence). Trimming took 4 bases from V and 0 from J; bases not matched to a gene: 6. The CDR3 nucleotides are TGTGCCTGGAAGCCGGGACTAGCGTACTCCTACGAGCAGTACTTC. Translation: CAWKPGLAYSYEQYF.

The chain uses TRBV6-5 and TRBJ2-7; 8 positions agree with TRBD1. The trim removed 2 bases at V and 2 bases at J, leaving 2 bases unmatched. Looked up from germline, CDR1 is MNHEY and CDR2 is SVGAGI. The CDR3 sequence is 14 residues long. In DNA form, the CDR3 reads TGTGCCAGCAGTTACGGGACAGGAACCTACGAGCAGTACTTC. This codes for CASSYGTGTYEQYF.

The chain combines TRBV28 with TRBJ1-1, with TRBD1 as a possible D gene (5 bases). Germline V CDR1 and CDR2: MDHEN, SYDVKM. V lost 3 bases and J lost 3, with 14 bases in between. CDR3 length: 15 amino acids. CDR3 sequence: CASSLSWGTDTEAFF. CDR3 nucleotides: TGTGCCAGCAGTTTGAGTTGGGGCACCGACACTGAAGCTTTCTTT. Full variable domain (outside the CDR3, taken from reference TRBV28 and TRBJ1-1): DVKVTQSSRYLVKRTGEKVFLECVQDMDHENMFWYRQDPGLGLRLIYFSYDVKMKEKGDIPEGYSVSREKKERFSLILESASTNQTSMYLCASSLSWGTDTEAFFGQGTRLTVV.

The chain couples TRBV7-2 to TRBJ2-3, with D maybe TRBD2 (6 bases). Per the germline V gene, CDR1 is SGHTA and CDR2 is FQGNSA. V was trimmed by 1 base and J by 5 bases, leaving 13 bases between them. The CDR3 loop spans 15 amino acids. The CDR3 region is CASSLDSGGVDTQYF. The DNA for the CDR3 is TGTGCCAGCAGCTTAGATAGCGGAGGGGTAGATACGCAGTATTTT.

CDR3 residues: CASSLGPSSNYGYTF. The CDR3, as DNA: TGCGCCAGCAGCTTGGGGCCGTCTTCCAACTATGGCTACACCTTC. The V and J genes are TRBV5-1 and TRBJ1-2; unclear D gene. The CDR3 contains 15 residues. In germline, CDR1 is SGHRS, CDR2 YFSETQ. V was clipped by 0 bases and J by 2 bases, with 11 bases between them.

DNA for the CDR3: TGCGCCAGCAGCCAACAGGGGGCGCGGGAAAAACTGTTTTTT. Its translation: CASSQQGAREKLFF. This chain connects TRBV4-1 to TRBJ1-4, with 8 bases fitting TRBD1. V lost 2 bases to trimming and J lost 8 bases; unmatched junction nucleotides: 4. Germline V lookup: CDR1 MGHRA, CDR2 YSYEKL. The CDR3 covers 14 residues.